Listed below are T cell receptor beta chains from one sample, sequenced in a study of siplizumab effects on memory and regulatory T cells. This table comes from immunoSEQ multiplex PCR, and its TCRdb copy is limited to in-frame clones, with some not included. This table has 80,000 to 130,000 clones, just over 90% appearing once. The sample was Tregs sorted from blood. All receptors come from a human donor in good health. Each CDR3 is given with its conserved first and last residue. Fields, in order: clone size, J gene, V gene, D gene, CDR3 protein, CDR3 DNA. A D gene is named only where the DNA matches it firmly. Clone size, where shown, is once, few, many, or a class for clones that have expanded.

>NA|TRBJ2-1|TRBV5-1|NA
CASSLEGKTYNEQFF
TGCGCCAGCAGCTTGGAGGGGAAAACCTACAATGAGCAGTTCTTC
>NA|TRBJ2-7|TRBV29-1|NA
CSVGLGQLDEQYF
TGCAGCGTTGGATTGGGGCAGTTGGACGAGCAGTACTTC
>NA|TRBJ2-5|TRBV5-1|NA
CASSLARQAEWYF
TGCGCCAGCAGCTTGGCCCGGCAGGCGGAGTGGTACTTC
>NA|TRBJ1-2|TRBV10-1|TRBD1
CASSETFPDRALNYGYTF
TGCGCCAGCAGTGAGACCTTCCCCGACAGGGCACTGAACTATGGCTACACCTTC
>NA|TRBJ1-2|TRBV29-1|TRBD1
CSVAPSTRDRGGGYTF
TGCAGCGTTGCTCCCTCAACCCGGGACAGGGGAGGCGGCTACACCTTC
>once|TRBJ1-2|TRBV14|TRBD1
CASTSTGTYGYTF
TGTGCCAGCACCTCGACAGGGACCTATGGCTACACCTTC
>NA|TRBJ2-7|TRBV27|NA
CASSSRTASSYEQYF
TGTGCCAGCAGTTCTCGGACAGCGAGCTCCTACGAGCAGTACTTC
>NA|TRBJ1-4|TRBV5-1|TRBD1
CASSLGAGTTGEKLFF
TGCGCCAGCAGCTTGGGAGCCGGGACGACAGGGGAAAAACTGTTTTTT
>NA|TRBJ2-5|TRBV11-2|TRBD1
CASSRTGGLTETQYF
TGTGCCAGCAGCCGTACAGGGGGTCTTACAGAGACCCAGTACTTC
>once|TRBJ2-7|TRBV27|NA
CASRGTPSYEQYF
TGTGCCAGCAGGGGGACACCCTCCTACGAGCAGTACTTC
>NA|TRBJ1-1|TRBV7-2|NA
CASSYGLRRGGMSTEAFF
TGTGCCAGCAGCTACGGGCTTCGACGTGGGGGGATGAGCACTGAAGCTTTCTTT
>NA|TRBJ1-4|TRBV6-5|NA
CASRTKGSPNEKLFF
TGTGCCAGCAGAACTAAGGGTTCTCCTAATGAAAAACTGTTTTTT
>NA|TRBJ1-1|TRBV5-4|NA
CASSLGPGSEAFF
TGTGCCAGCAGCTTGGGTCCCGGTTCTGAAGCTTTCTTT
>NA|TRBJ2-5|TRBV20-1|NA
CSARDIQTQYF
TGCAGTGCTAGAGATATACAGACCCAGTACTTC
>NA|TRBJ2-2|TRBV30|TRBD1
CAWSPGTEDGELFF
TGTGCCTGGAGCCCGGGGACAGAGGACGGGGAGCTGTTTTTT
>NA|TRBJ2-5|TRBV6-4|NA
CATSSRLGETQYF
TGTGCCACCTCCAGCCGTCTCGGAGAGACCCAGTACTTC
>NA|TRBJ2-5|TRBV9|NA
CASSVVPDSIRTQYF
TGTGCCAGCAGCGTAGTACCCGACAGCATAAGGACCCAGTACTTC
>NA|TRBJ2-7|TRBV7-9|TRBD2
CASSRTSATYEQYF
TGTGCCAGCAGCAGGACTAGCGCGACCTACGAGCAGTACTTC
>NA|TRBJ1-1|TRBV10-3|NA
CAITAGVFGTEAFF
TGTGCCATCACAGCAGGGGTGTTTGGCACTGAAGCTTTCTTT
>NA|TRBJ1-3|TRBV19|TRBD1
CASRTTGDSGNTIYF
TGTGCCAGTAGGACTACAGGGGACTCTGGAAACACCATATATTTT
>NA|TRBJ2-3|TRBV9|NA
CASSVGLQADTDTQYF
TGTGCCAGCAGCGTAGGACTACAGGCCGACACAGATACGCAGTATTTT
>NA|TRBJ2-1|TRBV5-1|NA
CASSPGDTYNEQFF
TGCGCCAGCAGCCCGGGGGACACTTACAATGAGCAGTTCTTC
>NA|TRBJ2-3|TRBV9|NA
CASSVVFSGPTDTQYF
TGTGCCAGCAGCGTAGTTTTTAGCGGACCCACAGATACGCAGTATTTT
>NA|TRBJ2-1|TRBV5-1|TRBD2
CASSLSTSGNYNEQFF
TGCGCCAGCAGCTTGAGTACTAGCGGGAATTACAATGAGCAGTTCTTC
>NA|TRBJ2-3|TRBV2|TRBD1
CASSDRTGVADTQYF
TGTGCCAGCAGTGATCGGACAGGGGTGGCAGATACGCAGTATTTT
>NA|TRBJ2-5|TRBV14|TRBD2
CASSQVTSGRSLYF
TGTGCCAGCAGCCAAGTCACTAGCGGGAGATCGTTGTACTTC
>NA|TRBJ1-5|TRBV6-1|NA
CASALVVGLNQPQHF
TGTGCCAGCGCCCTGGTGGTGGGACTCAATCAGCCCCAGCATTTT
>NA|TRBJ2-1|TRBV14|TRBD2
CASSVSGWLSYNEQFF
TGTGCCAGCAGCGTTAGCGGGTGGCTCTCCTACAATGAGCAGTTCTTC
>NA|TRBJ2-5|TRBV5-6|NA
CASSLVIGDQETQYF
TGTGCCAGCAGCTTGGTGATAGGGGACCAAGAGACCCAGTACTTC
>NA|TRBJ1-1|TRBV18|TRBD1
CASSSQGWGSTEAFF
TGTGCCAGCTCATCACAGGGGTGGGGAAGCACTGAAGCTTTCTTT
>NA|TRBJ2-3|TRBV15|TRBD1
CATSRDSTGADTQYF
TGTGCCACCAGCAGAGATTCGACAGGGGCAGATACGCAGTATTTT
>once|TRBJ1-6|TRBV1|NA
CTSSQDLWRRSYNSPLHF
TGCACCAGCAGCCAAGATCTATGGAGAAGATCCTATAATTCACCCCTCCACTTT
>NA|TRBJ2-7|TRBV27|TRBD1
CASSSPRQGIHEQYF
TGTGCCAGCAGTTCACCTCGACAGGGTATCCACGAGCAGTACTTC
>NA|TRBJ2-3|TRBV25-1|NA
CASSESPGANTQYF
TGTGCCAGCAGTGAATCTCCAGGGGCAAATACGCAGTATTTT
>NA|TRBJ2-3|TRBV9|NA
CASSVGELVTQYF
TGTGCCAGCAGCGTAGGGGAGCTAGTAACGCAGTATTTT
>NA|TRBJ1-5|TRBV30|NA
CAWSARNTWQPQHF
TGTGCCTGGAGTGCGAGGAATACCTGGCAGCCCCAGCATTTT
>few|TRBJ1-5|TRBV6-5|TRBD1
CASSSLTGTGSQPQHF
TGTGCCAGCAGTTCACTGACCGGGACAGGGAGTCAGCCCCAGCATTTT
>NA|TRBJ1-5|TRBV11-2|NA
CASSGERDQPQHF
TGTGCCAGCAGCGGGGAGCGGGATCAGCCCCAGCATTTT
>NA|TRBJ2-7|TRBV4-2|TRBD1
CASSKLQGTYYEQYF
TGTGCCAGCAGCAAATTACAGGGGACGTACTACGAGCAGTACTTC
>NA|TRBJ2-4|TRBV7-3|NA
CASSQQGVGNIQYF
TGTGCCAGCAGCCAACAGGGTGTAGGGAACATTCAGTACTTC
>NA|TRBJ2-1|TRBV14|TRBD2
CASSLFKAGGINEQFF
TGTGCCAGCAGCCTCTTTAAGGCGGGAGGGATCAATGAGCAGTTCTTC
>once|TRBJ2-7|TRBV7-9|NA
CASSNRVTYEQYF
TGTGCCAGCAGTAATCGGGTTACCTACGAGCAGTACTTC
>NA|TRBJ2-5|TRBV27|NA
CASSLIRSGPHQETQYF
TGTGCCAGCAGTTTAATCAGGAGCGGGCCACACCAAGAGACCCAGTACTTC
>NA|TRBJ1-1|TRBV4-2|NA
CASSQVPGKGYTEAFF
TGTGCCAGCAGCCAAGTCCCAGGGAAGGGGTACACTGAAGCTTTCTTT
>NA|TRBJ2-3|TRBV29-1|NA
CSMRLDSTDTQYF
TGCAGCATGCGATTGGATAGTACAGATACGCAGTATTTT
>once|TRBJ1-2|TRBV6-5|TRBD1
CASSPDRGHGYTF
TGTGCCAGCAGCCCCGACAGGGGACACGGCTACACCTTC
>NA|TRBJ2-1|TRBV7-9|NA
CASSLLPTSSYNEQFF
TGTGCCAGCAGCTTACTCCCGACAAGCTCCTACAATGAGCAGTTCTTC
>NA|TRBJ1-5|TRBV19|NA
CASSIEDQPNQPQHF
TGTGCCAGTAGTATCGAGGATCAGCCGAATCAGCCCCAGCATTTT
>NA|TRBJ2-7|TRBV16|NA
CASSRTEVNEQYF
TGTGCCAGCAGCCGGACTGAGGTCAACGAGCAGTACTTC
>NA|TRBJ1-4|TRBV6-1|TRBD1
CASSPRTGFGEKLFF
TGTGCCAGCAGTCCTCGGACAGGGTTTGGAGAAAAACTGTTTTTT
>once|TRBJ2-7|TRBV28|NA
CASSPPRGQPYEQYF
TGTGCCAGCAGTCCACCTCGGGGTCAGCCCTACGAGCAGTACTTC
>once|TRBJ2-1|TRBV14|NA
CASSKDVVNEQFF
TGTGCCAGCAGCAAAGATGTAGTCAATGAGCAGTTCTTC
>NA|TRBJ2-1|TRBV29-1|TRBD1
CSGQTGSSYNEQFF
TGCAGCGGTCAGACAGGGAGCTCCTACAATGAGCAGTTCTTC